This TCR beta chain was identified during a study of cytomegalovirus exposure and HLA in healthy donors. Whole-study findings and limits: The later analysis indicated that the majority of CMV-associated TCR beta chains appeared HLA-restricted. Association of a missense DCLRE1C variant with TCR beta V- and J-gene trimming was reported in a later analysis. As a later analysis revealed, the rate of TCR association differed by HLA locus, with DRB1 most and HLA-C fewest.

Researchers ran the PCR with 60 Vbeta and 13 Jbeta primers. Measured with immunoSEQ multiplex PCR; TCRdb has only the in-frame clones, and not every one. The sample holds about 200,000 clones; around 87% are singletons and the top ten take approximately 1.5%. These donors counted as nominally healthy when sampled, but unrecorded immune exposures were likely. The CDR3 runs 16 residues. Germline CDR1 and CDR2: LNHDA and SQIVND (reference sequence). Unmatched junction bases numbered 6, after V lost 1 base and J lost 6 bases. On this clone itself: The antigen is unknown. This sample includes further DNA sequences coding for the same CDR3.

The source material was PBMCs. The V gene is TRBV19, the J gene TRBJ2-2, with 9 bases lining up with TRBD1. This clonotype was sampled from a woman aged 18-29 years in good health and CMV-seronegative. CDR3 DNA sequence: TGTGCCAGTAGTATAGCTCAGACAGGGGGGGCCGGGGAGCTGTTTTTT. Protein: CASSIAQTGGAGELFF.